The 29 T cell receptor beta chains below all came from one sample that was sequenced in a study of siplizumab effects on memory and regulatory T cells. Repertoires were generated with immunoSEQ multiplex PCR, while TCRdb's copy carries only in-frame clones and drops some. The repertoire holds about 100,000 clones, with roughly 94% as singletons. The specimen was non-Treg CD4+ T cells sorted from blood. The receptors derive from a human donor in good health.

This chain connects TRBV4-1 to TRBJ1-5; maybe TRBD1 (6 bases). V was cut by 1 base and J by 11 bases, with 9 bases left in between. Germline CDR1 reads MGHRA; CDR2 reads YSYEKL. This CDR3 region has 12 residues. For the CDR3, the DNA is TGCGCCAGCAGCCAAGTACAGGGAGCCCAGCATTTT. Translation: CASSQVQGAQHF.

The rearrangement joins TRBV7-8 to TRBJ2-7, with 10 bases aligning to TRBD1. The CDR3 contains 15 residues. Trimming took 5 bases from V and 3 from J; bases not matched to a gene: 7. Germline V CDR1 and CDR2: SGHVS, FQNEAQ. The CDR3 here is CASSRRTGGNYEQYF. The CDR3, as DNA: TGTGCCAGCAGCCGAAGGACAGGGGGAAACTACGAGCAGTACTTC.

The chain joins TRBV5-6 to TRBJ2-1; TRBD1 matches 9 bases. V gave up 4 bases and J gave up 8 bases; unmatched junction bases: 10. The germline gives CDR1 SGHDT, CDR2 YYEEEE. The CDR3 spans 15 residues. In DNA form, the CDR3 reads TGTGCCAGCAGCCAGGGGGGACAGGGAGGTTATGAGCAGTTCTTC. It codes for CASSQGGQGGYEQFF. The complete variable domain, with remaining parts taken from reference TRBV5-6 and TRBJ2-1, reads DAGVTQSPTHLIKTRGQQVTLRCSPKSGHDTVSWYQQALGQGPQFIFQYYEEEERQRGNFPDRFSGHQFPNYSSELNVNALLLGDSALYLCASSQGGQGGYEQFFGPGTRLTVL.

V and J are TRBV30 and TRBJ2-2, with D hard to call. CDR1 is GTSNPN, CDR2 SVGIG, per germline (reference sequence). The CDR3 extends over 13 amino acids. V lost 3 bases, J lost 4 bases, and 9 bases lay in between. The CDR3 reads CAWRGSLTGELFF. As DNA, the CDR3 is TGTGCCTGGAGGGGCAGTCTCACCGGGGAGCTGTTTTTT. Full variable domain (missing parts from reference TRBV30 and TRBJ2-2): SQTIHQWPATLVQPVGSPLSLECTVEGTSNPNLYWYRQAAGRGLQLLFYSVGIGQISSEVPQNLSASRPQDRQFILSSKKLLLSDSGFYLCAWRGSLTGELFFGEGSRLTVL.

The chain joins TRBV7-8 to TRBJ2-7; TRBD2 matches 8 bases. CDR3 length: 16 amino acids. After removal of 5 bases from V and 4 bases from J, the junction contained 13 bases not matched to a gene. Germline lookup yields CDR1 SGHVS and CDR2 FQNEAQ. This CDR3 reads CASSIESGRGFYEQYF. In DNA form, the CDR3 reads TGTGCCAGCAGCATAGAAAGCGGGAGAGGCTTTTACGAGCAGTACTTC.

The chain uses TRBV29-1 and TRBJ2-2; a weak D match, TRBD1 (6 bases). The CDR3 sequence is 14 residues long. With 5 bases removed from V and 0 bases from J, the gap between germline ends came to 10 bases. The V gene's germline CDR1 is SQVTM and CDR2 ANQGSEA. CDR3 sequence: CSVKGQTNTGELFF. The CDR3 DNA follows: TGCAGCGTTAAAGGACAGACGAACACCGGGGAGCTGTTTTTT.

V gene TRBV28 combines with J gene TRBJ2-7, with D perhaps matching TRBD2 (5 bases). Germline CDR1 reads MDHEN; CDR2 reads SYDVKM. Trimming shortened V by 6 bases and J by 2 bases, and 5 bases separated the two germline ends. This CDR3 comprises 11 residues. The CDR3: CASREAYEQYF. The CDR3 DNA follows: TGTGCCAGCAGGGAGGCCTACGAGCAGTACTTC.

The rearrangement joins TRBV15 to TRBJ2-3, with D possibly TRBD2 on 5 matching bases. The CDR3 sequence is 14 residues long. Germline V gene data show CDR1 as LNHNV and CDR2 as YYDKDF (reference sequence). V lost 2 bases and J lost 2, with 8 bases in between. CDR3 nucleotide sequence: TGTGCCACCAGCAGACACGGGAACACAGATACGCAGTATTTT. Its translation: CATSRHGNTDTQYF.

This chain uses TRBV28 with TRBJ2-5; perhaps D is TRBD1 or TRBD2 (5 bases each). CDR1 and CDR2 from the germline V gene are MDHEN and SYDVKM. The length of the CDR3 is 15 residues. Trimming cost V 5 bases and J 5 bases, with 18 bases left between them. The CDR3 spells CASSRGRGFGETQYF. Here the CDR3 DNA reads TGTGCCAGCAGTCGGGGCCGAGGTTTTGGGGAGACCCAGTACTTC.

This chain links TRBV30 with TRBJ1-4; tentatively, D is TRBD1 (5 bases). V shed 0 bases and J shed 8 bases, with 16 bases lying between them. This CDR3 region has 15 residues. Germline CDR1 and CDR2: GTSNPN and SVGIG (reference sequence). In DNA form, the CDR3 reads TGTGCCTGGAGTGTTGGATCCCTGAGGGGAGAAAAACTGTTTTTT. It is translated as CAWSVGSLRGEKLFF.

The chain is built from TRBV28 and TRBJ1-2; no reliable D call. This CDR3 is 14 amino acids long. Looked up from germline, CDR1 is MDHEN and CDR2 is SYDVKM. V lost 3 bases to trimming and J lost 10 bases, with 18 bases between them. DNA for the CDR3: TGTGCCAGCAGTTTGATGCGTTTGGAGGCCGACTACACCTTC. Protein: CASSLMRLEADYTF.

The chain is built from TRBV15 and TRBJ2-7; D is possibly TRBD1 or TRBD2 (5 bases each). The V gene lost 2 bases and the J gene lost 0 bases, with 17 bases spanning the gap. Germline CDR1 and CDR2: LNHNV and YYDKDF (reference sequence). This CDR3 spans 17 amino acids. CDR3 bases: TGTGCCACCAGCAGATTCTCCATGGGGGTTAGCTCCTACGAGCAGTACTTC. Its translation: CATSRFSMGVSSYEQYF.

The chain employs TRBV30 and TRBJ2-5, with a possible D match to TRBD1 (5 bases). The germline gives CDR1 GTSNPN, CDR2 SVGIG (reference sequence). The CDR3 is made up of 13 amino acids. Trimming pared 4 bases from V and 1 base from J, leaving 10 bases between. CDR3 sequence (DNA): TGTGCCTGGACCGGAACAGGCCAAGAGACCCAGTACTTC. It encodes CAWTGTGQETQYF. The full variable domain, completed using reference TRBV30 and TRBJ2-5, is SQTIHQWPATLVQPVGSPLSLECTVEGTSNPNLYWYRQAAGRGLQLLFYSVGIGQISSEVPQNLSASRPQDRQFILSSKKLLLSDSGFYLCAWTGTGQETQYFGPGTRLLVL.

This chain connects TRBV6-1 to TRBJ1-2; D is possibly TRBD1 (5 bases). From germline, CDR1 is MNHNS and CDR2 SASEGT. The CDR3 sequence is 15 residues long. Between the trimmed V and J ends, which lost 7 bases and 3 bases, there was a span of 18 bases. Here the CDR3 reads CASKPGRQSHYGYTF. The CDR3 DNA sequence: TGTGCCAGCAAGCCGGGGCGACAAAGCCACTATGGCTACACCTTC.

The rearrangement joins TRBV5-1 to TRBJ1-1; maybe TRBD1 (6 bases). Germline CDR1 reads SGHRS; CDR2 reads YFSETQ. With 0 bases removed from V and 0 bases from J, the gap between germline ends came to 18 bases. The CDR3 totals 18 residues. The DNA for the CDR3 is TGCGCCAGCAGCTTGGTAACCCGAGCGGACAGAATGAACACTGAAGCTTTCTTT. Amino acids: CASSLVTRADRMNTEAFF.

The chain recombines TRBV19 with TRBJ1-5; TRBD1 aligns across 7 bases. The junction had 9 bases not matched to a gene; V was cut back by 10 bases and J by 6 bases. Germline V gene data show CDR1 as LNHDA and CDR2 as SQIVND (reference sequence). This CDR3 is 13 amino acids long. The CDR3 here is CATYDRVGQPQHF. CDR3 DNA: TGTGCCACCTACGACAGGGTAGGTCAGCCCCAGCATTTT. Full variable domain (rest looked up from reference TRBV19 and TRBJ1-5): DGGITQSPKYLFRKEGQNVTLSCEQNLNHDAMYWYRQDPGQGLRLIYYSQIVNDFQKGDIAEGYSVSREKKESFPLTVTSAQKNPTAFYLCATYDRVGQPQHFGDGTRLSIL.

The rearrangement joins TRBV6-1 to TRBJ1-1, with D unresolved. V was cut by 7 bases and J by 1 base, with 13 bases left in between. Looked up from germline, CDR1 is MNHNS and CDR2 is SASEGT. This CDR3 has 14 amino acids. The chain's CDR3 is CASILYRGNTEAFF. CDR3 coding DNA: TGTGCCAGCATCCTTTATCGGGGGAACACTGAAGCTTTCTTT.

The chain links TRBV5-8 to TRBJ1-5; TRBD1 matches 7 bases. CDR1 is SGHTS, CDR2 YDEGEE, per germline. V dropped 3 bases and J dropped 2; count of bases not matched to a gene: 8. The CDR3 length is 16 residues. The CDR3 sequence: CASSSYRQGGNQPQHF. DNA for the CDR3: TGTGCCAGCAGCTCGTACAGACAGGGTGGCAATCAGCCCCAGCATTTT. Based on the CDR3 plus reference TRBV5-8 and TRBJ1-5, the full variable domain is EAGVTQSPTHLIKTRGQQATLRCSPISGHTSVYWYQQALGLGLQFLLWYDEGEERNRGNFPPRFSGRQFPNYSSELNVNALELEDSALYLCASSSYRQGGNQPQHFGDGTRLSIL.

This chain joins TRBV11-1 and TRBJ2-5; D not resolved. This CDR3 has 12 amino acids. V was pared by 4 bases and J by 5 bases, with 8 bases between. Germline values: CDR1 SGHAT, CDR2 FQDESV (reference sequence). CDR3: CASSYEQETQYF. The CDR3 DNA sequence: TGTGCCAGCAGCTACGAACAGGAGACCCAGTACTTC.

The J gene is TRBJ2-2, the V gene TRBV5-4, with D maybe TRBD2 (6 bases). Germline V gene lookup returns CDR1 SGHNT and CDR2 YYREEE (reference sequence). V gave up 0 bases and J gave up 4 bases, with 10 bases separating them. The CDR3 consists of 15 residues. This chain's CDR3 is CASSLGRGRTGELFF. The DNA for the CDR3 is TGTGCCAGCAGCTTGGGGAGGGGACGCACCGGGGAGCTGTTTTTT.

The chain joins TRBV7-8 to TRBJ2-2; D not resolved. The V gene lost 3 bases and the J gene lost 5 bases, with 10 bases spanning the gap. Germline CDR1 SGHVS, CDR2 FQNEAQ. The CDR3 loop spans 14 amino acids. The CDR3, as DNA: TGTGCCAGCAGCTTCGGCCGTGGTACCGGGGAGCTGTTTTTT. It codes for CASSFGRGTGELFF.

A single count supports this clone. The genes are TRBV11-2 and TRBJ1-2; unclear D gene. Germline CDR1 and CDR2: SGHAT and FQNNGV. V lost 0 bases to trimming and J lost 4 bases, with 15 bases between them. The CDR3 runs 16 residues. The DNA of the CDR3 is TGTGCCAGCAGCTTAGATCTGGCGATTAGTCCCTATGGCTACACCTTC. As protein: CASSLDLAISPYGYTF.

This sequence joins TRBV7-9 and TRBJ2-2; TRBD2 matches 7 bases. V shed 2 bases and J 0 bases; nucleotides not matched to a gene: 6. The CDR3 is 17 amino acids. The germline gives CDR1 SEHNR, CDR2 FQNEAQ (reference sequence). The CDR3 nucleotides are TGTGCCAGCAGCTTATCGTATCGGGGGGCGAACACCGGGGAGCTGTTTTTT. Protein: CASSLSYRGANTGELFF.

This chain links TRBV5-1 with TRBJ1-2, with TRBD1 matching 11 bases. The V gene's germline CDR1 is SGHRS and CDR2 YFSETQ. The junction had 5 bases not matched to a gene; V was cut back by 4 bases and J by 6 bases. This CDR3 has 14 amino acids. CDR3 nucleotides: TGCGCCAGCAGCCTGCGGACAGGGGGCGATGGCTACACCTTC. Its translation is CASSLRTGGDGYTF.

V and J are TRBV7-6 and TRBJ1-1; D gene ambiguous. CDR1 is SGHVS and CDR2 is FNYEAQ in the germline V gene. V dropped 5 bases and J dropped 3 bases, with 10 bases sitting between them. The CDR3 spans 13 residues. CDR3 coding DNA: TGTGCCAGCAGCCTGCTGGTAGACACTGAAGCTTTCTTT. Protein sequence: CASSLLVDTEAFF. Together with reference TRBV7-6 and TRBJ1-1, the CDR3 gives the full variable domain: GAGVSQSPRYKVTKRGQDVALRCDPISGHVSLYWYRQALGQGPEFLTYFNYEAQQDKSGLPNDRFSAERPEGSISTLTIQRTEQRDSAMYRCASSLLVDTEAFFGQGTRLTVV.

CDR3 in amino acids: CASGLENIRQGAIGGEKLFF. The CDR3 DNA reads as TGTGCTAGTGGTTTGGAAAACATTAGACAGGGGGCCATAGGGGGTGAAAAACTGTTTTTT. The chain carries TRBV12-5 and TRBJ1-4; 10 bases are shared with TRBD1. V was pared by 1 base and J by 7 bases, with 18 bases of the junction left unmatched. There are 20 residues in the CDR3. Germline assignment: CDR1 LGHNT and CDR2 FRNRAP.

The chain couples TRBV6-1 to TRBJ1-2; possible D gene TRBD1, 5 bases. The germline gives CDR1 MNHNS, CDR2 SASEGT. The CDR3 totals 15 residues. Trimming pared 0 bases from V and 4 bases from J, leaving 12 bases between. This chain's CDR3 is CASSEAPGRGYGYTF. CDR3 coding DNA: TGTGCCAGCAGTGAAGCCCCGGGACGGGGCTATGGCTACACCTTC.

The chain has TRBV10-1 and TRBJ2-3; TRBD2 matches 8 bases. V lost 6 bases to trimming and J lost 1 base; unmatched junction nucleotides: 6. Germline CDR1 is WNHNN and CDR2 is SYGVQD (reference sequence). The CDR3 is 15 residues long. The CDR3 DNA is TGCGCCAGCAGCGATAGCGGGACGGGCACAGATACGCAGTATTTT. Protein: CASSDSGTGTDTQYF.

The V call is TRBV5-1, the J call TRBJ1-4, with TRBD1 identical over 9 bases. The V gene end was trimmed by 2 bases and the J gene end by 8 bases; junction bases not matched to a gene: 4. This CDR3 is built from 14 residues. The germline gives CDR1 SGHRS, CDR2 YFSETQ. CDR3 nucleotide sequence: TGCGCCAGCAGCTTAGGGACAGGGCGGGAAAAACTGTTTTTT. Translated: CASSLGTGREKLFF.